One sample yielded the 29 T cell receptor beta chains listed below, sequenced in a study of regulatory T cells in long-lasting Graves disease. The time point: persistent/refractory GD, antithyroid drugs over 5 years with positive TRAb. Scientists built the TCR library using RNA that was extracted from PBMCs. Arm-PCR of CDR3 regions with iRepertoire HTBI primers generated TCR beta libraries. MiXCR was run by TCRdb on the multiplex PCR reads, yielding one entry per CDR3 protein. This sample yields 500,000 to 700,000 distinct CDR3 sequences, of which around 32% are seen a single time; 35% to 55% belongs to the top ten. The sample consisted of peripheral blood mononuclear cells (PBMCs), taken when the disease was refractory, from a patient treated with antithyroid drugs. These receptors were collected from a female donor with Graves disease.

J is TRBJ2-7 and V is TRBV7-9, with TRBD1 matching 8 bases. The germline V gene encodes CDR1 SEHNR and CDR2 FQNEAQ (reference sequence). The CDR3 loop spans 15 amino acids. The junction had 5 bases not matched to a gene; V was cut back by 2 bases and J by 2 bases. CDR3 DNA: TGTGCCAGCAGCTTACAGGACAGGGAACCCTACGAGCAGTACTTC. Its protein product is CASSLQDREPYEQYF. Drawing the rest from reference TRBV7-9 and TRBJ2-7, the complete variable domain is DTGVSQNPRHKITKRGQNVTFRCDPISEHNRLYWYRQTLGQGPEFLTYFQNEAQLEKSRLLSDRFSAERPKGSFSTLEIQRTEQGDSAMYLCASSLQDREPYEQYFGPGTRLTVT.

The table lists this clonotype with a few counts. This chain links TRBV20-1 with TRBJ2-7; D ambiguous. The CDR3 runs to 10 residues. The germline V and J ends were trimmed by 2 bases and 8 bases, with 7 bases remaining between them. The germline CDR1 and CDR2 sequences are DFQATT and SNEGSKA (reference sequence). The CDR3 nucleotides are TGCAGTGCTAGATTGAGCCAGCAGTACTTC. Translating gives CSARLSQQYF.

The J gene is TRBJ2-7, the V gene TRBV29-1; D might be TRBD2 (5 bases). CDR3 length: 12 amino acids. Trimming took 5 bases from V and 1 from J, leaving 9 bases between them. CDR1 SQVTM and CDR2 ANQGSEA come from the germline V gene. The CDR3 region has the DNA TGCAGCGTTCGCCGGGATTCCTACGAGCAGTACTTC. Its translation is CSVRRDSYEQYF.

This clonotype was seen a few times. V usage is TRBV2 and J usage is TRBJ2-6; D is perhaps TRBD2 (6 bases). The V end lost 6 bases, the J end lost 16 bases, and 13 bases lay between the germline ends. CDR3 size: 11 residues. CDR1 is SNHLY, CDR2 FYNNEI, per germline. The CDR3 sequence is CASRLPGVLTF. The CDR3 bases are TGTGCCAGCAGACTTCCGGGGGTACTGACTTTC. Using reference TRBV2 and TRBJ2-6 for the parts outside the CDR3, the full variable domain is EPEVTQTPSHQVTQMGQEVILRCVPISNHLYFYWYRQILGQKVEFLVSFYNNEISEKSEIFDDQFSVERPDGSNFTLKIRSTKLEDSAMYFCASRLPGVLTFGAGSRLTVL.

This chain uses TRBV7-9 with TRBJ2-7; no definite D call. Between the trimmed V and J ends, which lost 6 bases and 5 bases, there was a span of 11 bases. CDR1 is SEHNR and CDR2 is FQNEAQ in the germline V gene (reference sequence). This CDR3 contains 12 residues. CDR3 DNA sequence: TGTGCCAGCAGTCCCGGGCCTGACGAGCAGTACTTC. Its protein product is CASSPGPDEQYF.

The sample holds a few counts of this clonotype. V gene TRBV10-3 combines with J gene TRBJ1-2; TRBD1 matches at 10 bases. Looked up from germline, CDR1 is ENHRY and CDR2 is SYGVKD. V gave up 10 bases and J gave up 6 bases; unmatched junction bases: 5. CDR3 size: 12 residues. The DNA of the CDR3 is TGTGCCAACAAGGACAGGGGGGATGGCTACACCTTC. This encodes CANKDRGDGYTF.

This clonotype was seen only once. The chain carries TRBV7-3 and TRBJ1-1; 10 bases are shared with TRBD1. Trimming cost V 4 bases and J 1 base; bases outside gene matches: 18. Germline assignment: CDR1 SGHTA and CDR2 FQGTGA. The CDR3 consists of 20 residues. The CDR3 coding sequence is TGTGCCAGCAGCTACCGGACAGGGGGAGCTTACCAGGTGTGGAACACTGAAGCTTTCTTT. As protein: CASSYRTGGAYQVWNTEAFF.

V and J are TRBV25-1 and TRBJ2-1, with unresolved D. In germline, CDR1 is MGHDK, CDR2 SYGVNS. CDR3 length: 12 amino acids. Trimming shortened V by 5 bases and J by 7 bases, and 9 bases separated the two germline ends. The CDR3 spells CASSHRLNEQFF. CDR3 nucleotide sequence: TGTGCCAGCAGTCACAGATTGAATGAGCAGTTCTTC.

The J gene is TRBJ1-1, the V gene TRBV19, with D possibly being TRBD1 (6 bases). In germline, CDR1 is LNHDA, CDR2 SQIVND (reference sequence). This CDR3 comprises 14 residues. V lost 3 bases and J 4 bases, leaving 12 bases between the germline ends. Here the CDR3 DNA reads TGTGCCAGTAGTATGGCACAGGGAACCACTGAAGCTTTCTTT. It codes for CASSMAQGTTEAFF. Drawing the rest from reference TRBV19 and TRBJ1-1, the complete variable domain is DGGITQSPKYLFRKEGQNVTLSCEQNLNHDAMYWYRQDPGQGLRLIYYSQIVNDFQKGDIAEGYSVSREKKESFPLTVTSAQKNPTAFYLCASSMAQGTTEAFFGQGTRLTVV.

This clonotype appeared a few times. This chain links TRBV11-2 with TRBJ2-5; TRBD2 matches at 12 bases. Trimming took 5 bases from V and 1 from J; bases not matched to a gene: 8. The CDR3 covers 17 residues. Germline CDR1 is SGHAT and CDR2 is FQNNGV. CDR3 nucleotides: TGTGCCAGCAGCGGAACCGGGACTAGCGGGCCCCAAGAGACCCAGTACTTC. Protein: CASSGTGTSGPQETQYF.

This clonotype has only a few counts. This chain links TRBV7-9 with TRBJ2-7, with D perhaps matching TRBD1 (6 bases). V was shortened by 5 bases and J by 11 bases, with 16 bases between the two germline ends. The CDR3 is made up of 12 amino acids. Germline CDR1 reads SEHNR; CDR2 reads FQNEAQ (reference sequence). The CDR3 DNA is TGTGCCAGCAGCAACCGGGACACCTTTAAGTACTTC. Its translation: CASSNRDTFKYF.

The V gene is TRBV29-1, the J gene TRBJ1-1; no firm D call. In germline, CDR1 is SQVTM, CDR2 ANQGSEA. This CDR3 has 15 residues. V lost 7 bases and J lost 0, with 18 bases in between. For the CDR3, the DNA is TGCAGCGCGGACTGGCTACCTGGAGTGAACACTGAAGCTTTCTTT. Its translation is CSADWLPGVNTEAFF.

This clonotype was found a few times. V is TRBV7-3 and J is TRBJ1-2; D gene unclear. Germline CDR1 and CDR2: SGHTA and FQGTGA. The CDR3 runs 14 residues. Trimming left V 2 bases short and J 10 bases short, with 17 bases between. As DNA, the CDR3 is TGTGCCAGCAGCTTATCGCCTCTCCGGGCCATCTACACCTTC. It translates to CASSLSPLRAIYTF.

The sample holds a few counts of this clonotype. J is TRBJ1-1 and V is TRBV29-1; D remains ambiguous. With 5 bases removed from V and 7 bases from J, the gap between germline ends came to 11 bases. The CDR3 extends over 11 amino acids. CDR1 and CDR2 (germline): SQVTM, ANQGSEA. The DNA of the CDR3 is TGCAGCGTTCGCATCCAAATTGAAGCTTTCTTT. This codes for CSVRIQIEAFF.

The V gene is TRBV27, the J gene TRBJ1-1; no firm D call. The germline CDR1 and CDR2 sequences are MNHEY and SMNVEV (reference sequence). Trimming took off 10 bases at V and 0 bases at J, with 12 bases between the two ends. This CDR3 contains 13 residues. CDR3 protein: CAIGTGLNTEAFF. CDR3 nucleotides: TGTGCCATCGGTACGGGGTTGAACACTGAAGCTTTCTTT.

The sample holds a few counts of this clonotype. This chain joins TRBV6-5 and TRBJ1-6, with D unresolved. Germline assignment: CDR1 MNHEY and CDR2 SVGAGI. The CDR3 has 13 residues. Trimming shortened V by 2 bases and J by 8 bases, and 7 bases separated the two germline ends. The CDR3 sequence: CASSYLPDSPLHF. In DNA form, the CDR3 reads TGTGCCAGCAGTTACCTTCCTGATTCACCCCTCCACTTT.

This clonotype was detected only a few times. V is TRBV24-1 and J is TRBJ1-5; 10 positions match TRBD1. This CDR3 comprises 15 residues. Germline lookup yields CDR1 KGHDR and CDR2 SFDVKD. The V and J ends lost 3 bases and 7 bases, in that order; junction bases with no gene match: 5. In DNA, the CDR3 is TGTGCCACCAGTGATACGGGACAGGGGTACCAGCCCCAGCATTTT. As protein: CATSDTGQGYQPQHF.

This clonotype was recorded a few times. This chain uses TRBV20-1 with TRBJ2-3; 10 bases match TRBD1. Looked up from germline, CDR1 is DFQATT and CDR2 is SNEGSKA (reference sequence). V lost 6 bases, J lost 5 bases, and 11 bases stayed unmatched. The CDR3 has 15 amino acids. CDR3 sequence: CSASRTGGDGDTQYF. The CDR3 DNA is TGCAGTGCCAGTCGGACAGGGGGAGACGGAGATACGCAGTATTTT.

The gene calls are TRBV5-5 and TRBJ1-1; D ambiguous. The CDR3 spans 13 residues. Trimming shortened V by 4 bases and J by 1 base, and 8 bases separated the two germline ends. The germline gives CDR1 SGHKS, CDR2 YYEKEE (reference sequence). Here the CDR3 reads CASSREANTEAFF. In nucleotides, the CDR3 is TGTGCCAGCAGCCGCGAGGCGAACACTGAAGCTTTCTTT.

The chain uses TRBV19 and TRBJ2-7, with 7 bases fitting TRBD1. After removal of 4 bases from V and 4 bases from J, the junction contained 10 bases not matched to a gene. Germline CDR1 and CDR2: LNHDA and SQIVND (reference sequence). The CDR3 runs 15 residues. The CDR3 nucleotides are TGTGCCAGTAGTAAAGGTGGAGACAGGGTTTACGAGCAGTACTTC. Its translation is CASSKGGDRVYEQYF. Using reference TRBV19 and TRBJ2-7 for the parts outside the CDR3, the full variable domain is DGGITQSPKYLFRKEGQNVTLSCEQNLNHDAMYWYRQDPGQGLRLIYYSQIVNDFQKGDIAEGYSVSREKKESFPLTVTSAQKNPTAFYLCASSKGGDRVYEQYFGPGTRLTVT.

The rearrangement joins TRBV4-1 to TRBJ2-2; D not certain. From germline, CDR1 is MGHRA and CDR2 YSYEKL. The CDR3 spans 14 residues. Trimming stripped 6 bases from V and 1 base from J, with 9 bases between. DNA of the CDR3: TGCGCCAGCAGGGTCATTGAGAACACCGGGGAGCTGTTTTTT. Translated: CASRVIENTGELFF.

This clonotype was seen a single time. The V gene is TRBV2, the J gene TRBJ2-2; D possibly corresponds to TRBD2 (5 bases). Germline V lookup: CDR1 SNHLY, CDR2 FYNNEI. Trimming cost V 8 bases and J 4 bases, with 14 bases left between them. The CDR3 has 14 residues. CDR3 in DNA: TGTGCCAGCGCTGACTACCCCCGCACCGGGGAGCTGTTTTTT. Translated, it gives CASADYPRTGELFF.

This clonotype appeared many times. The chain carries TRBV7-9 and TRBJ1-1, with 8 bases fitting TRBD1. The V gene end was trimmed by 0 bases and the J gene end by 4 bases; junction bases not matched to a gene: 1. This CDR3 contains 14 residues. Germline V gene lookup returns CDR1 SEHNR and CDR2 FQNEAQ (reference sequence). The CDR3 coding sequence is TGTGCCAGCAGCTTAGCCACAGGGGGCACTGAAGCTTTCTTT. This translates into CASSLATGGTEAFF.

The chain is built from TRBV11-2 and TRBJ2-7, with TRBD2 matching over 12 bases. The CDR3 has 15 residues. V was clipped by 1 base and J by 6 bases; unmatched bases: 4. Per the germline V gene, CDR1 is SGHAT and CDR2 is FQNNGV. Here the CDR3 reads CASSLARLAGVEQYF. The CDR3 nucleotides are TGTGCCAGCAGCTTAGCGCGACTAGCGGGAGTCGAGCAGTACTTC.

This clonotype was seen a few times. The chain employs TRBV27 and TRBJ2-2; no reliable D call. Germline V gives CDR1 MNHEY, CDR2 SMNVEV (reference sequence). This CDR3 comprises 13 residues. Trimming left V 2 bases short and J 7 bases short, with 8 bases between. This CDR3 is CASSLKGYGELFF. As DNA, the CDR3 is TGTGCCAGCAGTTTAAAAGGTTACGGGGAGCTGTTTTTT.

This clonotype was counted ten times or more. The rearrangement joins TRBV7-8 to TRBJ1-1; tentatively, D is TRBD1 (6 bases). Trimming cost V 5 bases and J 3 bases, with 19 bases left between them. Germline CDR1 and CDR2: SGHVS and FQNEAQ. The CDR3 covers 16 residues. This CDR3 is CASSVYREVRDTEAFF. The CDR3 nucleotides read TGTGCCAGCAGCGTCTACAGGGAAGTGAGGGACACTGAAGCTTTCTTT. Combining the CDR3 with reference TRBV7-8 and TRBJ1-1 gives the whole variable domain GAGVSQSPRYKVAKRGQDVALRCDPISGHVSLFWYQQALGQGPEFLTYFQNEAQLDKSGLPSDRFFAERPEGSVSTLKIQRTQQEDSAVYLCASSVYREVRDTEAFFGQGTRLTVV.

This clonotype turned up a few times. The DNA for the CDR3 is TGTGCCAGCAGCTCCTATGGACAGGTGGAGACCCAGTACTTC. It yields the protein CASSSYGQVETQYF. V gene TRBV7-2 combines with J gene TRBJ2-5, with 7 bases fitting TRBD1. V shed 4 bases, J shed 5 bases, and the junction held 7 bases outside the gene matches. Germline V lookup: CDR1 SGHTA, CDR2 FQGNSA. The CDR3 loop spans 14 amino acids.

A remark on this clonotype: A much larger clone lies one base from this, so it may be a read error. The rearrangement links TRBV2 to TRBJ1-5; 9 bases align to TRBD1. Germline CDR1 reads SNHLY; CDR2 reads FYNNEI. Trimming cost V 3 bases and J 4 bases; bases outside gene matches: 7. This CDR3 region has 16 residues. In nucleotides, the CDR3 is TGTGCCAGCAGTGACGGGACAGGGACCCCAAATCAGCCCCAGCATTTT. As protein: CASSDGTGTPNQPQHF.

The rearrangement joins TRBV5-1 to TRBJ1-2; no clear D gene. The CDR3 has 15 residues. V was pared by 0 bases and J by 3 bases, with 12 bases between. Germline CDR1 and CDR2: SGHRS and YFSETQ. CDR3 residues: CASSLEGSADYGYTF. DNA of the CDR3: TGCGCCAGCAGCTTGGAAGGGTCGGCTGACTATGGCTACACCTTC.